Included here is one T cell receptor beta chain sequence, with context. Sequenced by immunoSEQ multiplex PCR; TCRdb stores in-frame clones only, minus some. The sample lists roughly 35,000 clones; roughly 88% were seen once. Per the germline V gene, CDR1 is LGHNT and CDR2 is FRNRAP. The CDR3 runs 16 residues. Trimming took off 3 bases at V and 2 bases at J, with 17 bases between the two ends. The sample is drawn from a study of T cell changes during pregnancy in multiple sclerosis. The chain has TRBV12-5 and TRBJ2-7; a weak D match, TRBD1 (6 bases). The sequencing used CD8+ T cells from peripheral blood mononuclear cells, collected after pregnancy. This receptor was obtained from a female donor with multiple sclerosis, enrolled in a pregnancy study. The chain's CDR3 is CASGFYPGQGTYEQYF. In DNA, the CDR3 is TGTGCTAGTGGTTTTTATCCGGGACAAGGAACCTACGAGCAGTACTTC.